The 2 T cell receptor beta chains below were found in one sample sequenced in a study of tumor and adjacent non-tumor tissue in lung cancer. This sample's RNA came from whole unsorted tissue. Three rounds of nested PCR, following a modified ARM-PCR protocol, produced the TCRbeta library. TCRdb re-called the multiplex PCR reads with MiXCR, one entry per CDR3 protein. The profile covers tens of thousands of distinct CDR3 sequences, with about 61% appearing a single time and 20% taken by the ten largest. Sequencing was done on a sample of lung tumor tissue. These TCRs come from a man aged 50 to 60 with non-small cell lung cancer.

As concerns this clonotype: Relative to the germline gene, one junction end is altered; a read error may explain this. V gene TRBV6-6 combines with J gene TRBJ1-2; D is unresolved. The CDR3 is made up of 14 amino acids. Germline CDR1 is MNHNY and CDR2 is SVGAGI (reference sequence). CDR3 DNA sequence: TGTGCCAGCAGCTACTCGGACGCGAATAATGGCTACACCTTC. Its protein is CASSYSDANNGYTF.

As regards this clonotype: One junction end does not reproduce the germline sequence, and a read error may be involved. The J gene is TRBJ1-2, the V gene TRBV11-2; D is perhaps TRBD1 (5 bases). Germline V gene sequence: CDR1 SGHAT, CDR2 FQNNGV. This CDR3 contains 15 residues. CDR3: CASSSSGGGSYDYTF. CDR3 bases: TGTGCCAGCAGCTCGTCGGGGGGAGGGAGCTATGACTACACCTTC.